The T cell receptor (beta chain) under discussion was sequenced for a study of pediatric ulcerative colitis (dated by TCRdb to between 2019 and 2020). About the study as a whole: Pancolitis was present in several ulcerative colitis patients and left-sided colitis in two, and histology consistent with ulcerative colitis was found in all of these patients. Under 10 newly diagnosed, treatment-naive pediatric ulcerative colitis patients and a few non-IBD control children each provided paired blood and rectal samples. By Pediatric Ulcerative Colitis Activity Index, mild disease was classified in two patients, moderate disease in four and acute severe colitis in three.

Rearranged CDR3 beta regions were amplified from genomic DNA with multiplex V and J primers using the immunoSEQ TRB Survey service. Survey-level sequencing depth of up to 500,000 reads per sample was used to keep depth equal across samples. Libraries were purified and pooled, and sequencing was performed on Illumina technology. In the authors' own workflow: Productive clonality, sample overlap, pairwise scatters, CDR3 beta length, V/D/J gene usage and productiveness were assessed with immunoSEQ online tools. Alongside Shannon and Simpson indices, calculated diversity was computed as the number of unique rearrangements divided by total templates, multiplied by 100. Z-score normalized data were analyzed by principal component analysis with the R prcomp function and the ggbiplot package. Blood-rectal clonal overlap within each subject was quantified with Morisita's index. The clones in this table, taken by TCRdb from immuneACCESS, are in-frame only. Not every clone is retained; where verified, under half of the shortfall comes from an unresolved V gene, and the cause of the rest is unknown. Clone size and V and J calls were adopted from that table, with D and trimming inferred from the DNA. The sample profile shows 45,000 to 55,000 clones; 60% to 85% of them were found once. The ten largest clones capture more than 3.5% of the sample.

During colonoscopy, one to two rectal pinch biopsies were obtained for research purposes. No immunosuppressive medication had been given to the ulcerative colitis patients before the diagnostic colonoscopy. Before DNA isolation, rectal biopsies were subjected to proteinase K digestion. The Wizard kit (Promega) was used to extract genomic DNA from the blood and intestinal samples. V and J lose 4 bases and 7 bases, and a span of 7 bases separates them. Via the germline V gene, CDR1 is SNHLY and CDR2 FYNNEI. The cysteine opens and the phenylalanine closes a CDR3 of 11 amino acids. The kept DNA is CDR3 alone, 33 bases in frame from the first base. Findings and caveats that apply to the study as a whole: Rectal pinch biopsies may have included blood-derived T cells, especially in patients with overt colitis. Autologous blood-rectal clonal overlap was significantly higher in ulcerative colitis patients than in controls, suggesting increased T cell trafficking to inflamed tissue. Rectal repertoire features separated controls, mild-moderate and acute severe colitis patients; acute severe colitis showed reduced rectal diversity due to clonal expansions. For technical reasons, blood samples from a couple of patients gave substantially fewer templates, and these samples were excluded from the blood-rectal overlap analysis. Because the repertoires came from total lymphocyte DNA, rare subsets such as regulatory T cells may have patterns that are not reflected. The healthy control group was small, consisting of only four individuals. A couple of rectal CDR3 clonotypes turned up in every ulcerative colitis patient but in none of the controls.

In its sample, this clone was seen a few times. Its target antigen remains unknown. No base-level quality is on record; no much larger clone is a single base apart. In this chain, TRBV2 is recombined with TRBJ1-2, with no confidently assigned D gene. The clonotype was recovered from a girl under 18 with moderate ulcerative colitis. Sequencing used gut tissue. The CDR3 protein is CASSAHLGYTF. In nucleotides, the sequence is TGTGCCAGCAGTGCCCACCTTGGCTACACCTTC.